This passage covers 17 T cell receptor beta chains from one sample sequenced in a study of blood T cell repertoires in COVID-19. The data were produced by immunoSEQ multiplex PCR, yet TCRdb's version contains in-frame clones alone and is incomplete. Among approximately 220,000 clones listed, around 84% were seen once. The sample was PBMCs or T cells enriched from blood (not recorded which). The receptors derive from a man aged 40-49 years who had recovered from COVID-19.

The genes are TRBV10-2 and TRBJ2-1, with 12 nucleotides matching TRBD2. The germline gives CDR1 WSHSY, CDR2 SAAADI. CDR3 length: 16 amino acids. V lost 7 bases and J lost 9; bases outside the gene matches: 13. The CDR3 nucleotides read TGCGCCAGCACCCCGAAGGGTGGACTAGCGGGAACTGAGCAGTTCTTC. Encoded protein: CASTPKGGLAGTEQFF.

This rearrangement joins TRBV3-1 (or the pseudogene TRBV3-2) to TRBJ1-1; D is possibly TRBD1 (5 bases). Looked up from germline, CDR1 is LGHDT and CDR2 is YNNKEL (reference sequence). V was pared by 0 bases and J by 6 bases, with 14 bases between. The CDR3 has 15 residues. For the CDR3, the DNA is TGTGCCAGCAGCCAAGAGGGGAAAGGGGTGCCTGAAGCTTTCTTT. Protein: CASSQEGKGVPEAFF.

The chain combines TRBV27 with TRBJ2-5; TRBD2 might be the D (6 bases). CDR3 length equals 13 residues. CDR1 is MNHEY and CDR2 is SMNVEV in the germline V gene (reference sequence). Between the trimmed V and J ends, which lost 3 bases and 4 bases, there was a span of 9 bases. CDR3 nucleotide sequence: TGTGCCAGCAGTTTTTTGGGAGGAGAGACCCAGTACTTC. It specifies CASSFLGGETQYF.

This chain links TRBV13 with TRBJ1-2, with TRBD1 identical over 8 bases. Unmatched junction bases numbered 11, after V lost 8 bases and J lost 6 bases. Germline V gene lookup returns CDR1 PRHDT and CDR2 FYEKMQ (reference sequence). This CDR3 spans 14 amino acids. The CDR3 sequence is CASGTGRLTDGYTF. The CDR3 DNA reads as TGTGCCAGCGGGACAGGAAGATTAACAGATGGCTACACCTTC.

The V call is TRBV15, the J call TRBJ2-6, with D possibly matching TRBD2 (7 bases). Germline CDR1 is LNHNV and CDR2 is YYDKDF (reference sequence). The CDR3 consists of 16 residues. V lost 5 bases and J 2 bases, leaving 13 bases between the germline ends. The CDR3 loop reads CATSAGGGPGANVLTF. The DNA for the CDR3 is TGTGCCACCAGCGCGGGCGGGGGCCCTGGGGCCAACGTCCTGACTTTC.

The rearrangement uses TRBV7-2 and TRBJ2-7, with D possibly being TRBD2 (6 bases). The germline gives CDR1 SGHTA, CDR2 FQGNSA. The CDR3 covers 14 residues. V gave up 0 bases and J gave up 6 bases, with 12 bases separating them. CDR3 nucleotide sequence: TGTGCCAGCAGCTTAGCGGGAGGTGGCCGCGAGCAGTACTTC. Residues: CASSLAGGGREQYF.

This chain joins TRBV27 and TRBJ1-2; TRBD1 aligns across 11 bases. The V and J ends lost 2 bases and 4 bases, in that order; junction bases with no gene match: 3. The CDR3 contains 15 residues. The germline CDR1 and CDR2 sequences are MNHEY and SMNVEV (reference sequence). The CDR3 sequence: CASSLAGTGGYGYTF. The CDR3 DNA reads TGTGCCAGCAGTTTAGCTGGGACAGGGGGCTATGGCTACACCTTC.

V is TRBV7-6 and J is TRBJ2-7, with TRBD2 identical over 11 bases. There are 15 residues in the CDR3. Looked up from germline, CDR1 is SGHVS and CDR2 is FNYEAQ. V trimming: 1 base; J trimming: 4 bases; junction bases outside the gene matches: 3. The CDR3 bases are TGTGCCAGCAGCTTAGATAGCGGGAGGGCTTACGAGCAGTACTTC. It translates to CASSLDSGRAYEQYF.

The rearrangement uses TRBV13 and TRBJ1-2; D gene uncertain. The V and J ends lost 5 bases and 6 bases respectively, with 13 bases between them. Germline loops: CDR1 PRHDT, CDR2 FYEKMQ (reference sequence). There are 13 residues in the CDR3. The CDR3 protein is CASSPGGNDGYTF. The CDR3 DNA is TGTGCCAGCAGCCCCGGCGGCAACGATGGCTACACCTTC. The variable domain in full, with the rest retrieved from reference TRBV13 and TRBJ1-2, is AAGVIQSPRHLIKEKRETATLKCYPIPRHDTVYWYQQGPGQDPQFLISFYEKMQSDKGSIPDRFSAQQFSDYHSELNMSSLELGDSALYFCASSPGGNDGYTFGSGTRLTVV.

The J gene is TRBJ2-7, the V gene TRBV5-6; TRBD1 might be the D (5 bases). Deletions cut 1 base from V and 3 bases from J, with 11 bases between. CDR1 SGHDT and CDR2 YYEEEE come from the germline V gene. The CDR3 is made up of 14 amino acids. CDR3 amino acids: CASSLRGHNYEQYF. CDR3 in DNA: TGTGCCAGCAGCTTGCGCGGACACAACTACGAGCAGTACTTC.

The CDR3 region is CASSEGTSGGHEQFF. The CDR3 coding sequence is TGTGCCAGCAGTGAAGGGACTAGCGGGGGGCATGAGCAGTTCTTC. This chain uses TRBV6-4 with TRBJ2-1; 15 nucleotides line up with TRBD2. With 3 bases clipped from V and 8 bases from J, the junction kept 2 bases outside the gene matches. This CDR3 region has 15 residues. Germline loops: CDR1 MRHNA, CDR2 SNTAGT.

The chain has TRBV7-2 and TRBJ1-4; D perhaps matches TRBD1 (5 bases). Germline assignment: CDR1 SGHTA and CDR2 FQGNSA. V lost 1 base, J lost 4 bases, and 10 bases lay in between. This CDR3 contains 15 residues. The CDR3: CASSLEGQSNEKLFF. The CDR3 nucleotides are TGTGCCAGCAGCTTAGAGGGGCAGAGTAATGAAAAACTGTTTTTT.

Only one count was recorded for this clone. The genes are TRBV3-1 (or the pseudogene TRBV3-2) and TRBJ2-2; D may be TRBD2 (6 bases). This CDR3 region has 19 residues. Per germline, CDR1 LGHDT and CDR2 YNNKEL (reference sequence). V lost 0 bases to trimming and J lost 4 bases, with 21 bases between them. In DNA, the CDR3 is TGTGCCAGCAGCCAAGATCCCTCCGGGGGAGTTTTCCTCACCGGGGAGCTGTTTTTT. Its translation is CASSQDPSGGVFLTGELFF.

The CDR3 region is CASSVAGHAGNTIYF. The DNA for the CDR3 is TGTGCCAGCAGCGTAGCAGGGCATGCAGGAAACACCATATATTTT. The chain joins TRBV9 to TRBJ1-3; tentatively, D is TRBD1 (5 bases). V was clipped by 0 bases and J by 4 bases, with 11 bases between them. CDR1 SGDLS and CDR2 YYNGEE come from the germline V gene. The CDR3 has 15 amino acids.

The chain uses TRBV28 and TRBJ2-3; 8 bases fit TRBD1. There are 16 residues in the CDR3. V lost 1 base and J lost 4; bases outside the gene matches: 7. Germline CDR1 reads MDHEN; CDR2 reads SYDVKM. The CDR3 coding sequence is TGTGCCAGCAGTTTATTCGGCAGGGGGCCTCCAGATACGCAGTATTTT. The encoded protein is CASSLFGRGPPDTQYF.

To note about this clone: Its ends do not fully match the called genes, so a read error is possible. The V call is TRBV7-7, the J call TRBJ2-1; 9 nucleotides align to TRBD2. Germline CDR1 SSHAT, CDR2 FNYEAQ (reference sequence). The CDR3 consists of 15 residues. CDR3 in DNA: TGTGCTAGCAGCTTAGCGGCTAGCGGGATCAATGAGCAGTTCTTC. As protein: CASSLAASGINEQFF.

The rearrangement links TRBV28 to TRBJ1-6, with D possibly TRBD1 on 6 matching bases. The germline CDR1 and CDR2 sequences are MDHEN and SYDVKM. V was trimmed by 6 bases and J by 7 bases, leaving 16 bases between them. The CDR3 runs to 15 residues. CDR3 protein: CASRIQGQGNSPLHF. CDR3 in DNA: TGTGCCAGCAGGATCCAGGGACAAGGAAATTCACCCCTCCACTTT.